The 14 T cell receptor beta chains below were found in one sample sequenced in a study of T cells expressing NK-cell markers (dated by TCRdb to 2018 to 2021). The library was produced with 5' RACE. For sequencing, an Illumina HiSeq 2000 was employed. Reprocessed by TCRdb, the reads give a single entry per CDR3 protein sequence, without DNA. The sample table includes about 370,000 distinct CDR3 sequences. The top ten clonotypes cover approximately 12% of the sample. The sequenced sample was blood T cells: a sorted CD56 or NKG2C T cell subset, CD4+ or CD8+ T cells, or bulk PBMC T cells (not recorded which). The origin of the receptors is a woman between 45 and 65 years old in good health. Donor details come from another sample of the same person, matched by shared clones.

The V and J genes are TRBV27 and TRBJ2-5; the TRBD2 assignment by TCRdb is unverifiable without DNA. This CDR3 is 14 amino acids long. CDR1 MNHEY and CDR2 SMNVEV come from the germline V gene (reference sequence). The CDR3 here is CASSDSRQAETQYF.

The chain links TRBV9 to TRBJ2-7; TCRdb lists TRBD2, though no DNA is available to test this call. The CDR3 extends over 15 amino acids. CDR1 and CDR2 (germline): SGDLS, YYNGEE. CDR3 region: CASSGGAGAGYEQYF.

The CDR3 here is CASGPEMQVEAFF. The chain recombines TRBV19 with TRBJ1-1; the TCRdb call, TRBD1, lacks DNA for checking. Germline V gene lookup returns CDR1 LNHDA and CDR2 SQIVND (reference sequence). The CDR3 contains 13 residues.

This chain links TRBV19 with TRBJ1-3; TCRdb's D gene call, TRBD1, goes unchecked for lack of DNA. The CDR3 is 16 residues long. Germline lookup yields CDR1 LNHDA and CDR2 SQIVND (reference sequence). The CDR3 sequence: CASNPPGGASGNTIYF.

This rearrangement joins TRBV4-1 to TRBJ2-2. Germline values: CDR1 MGHRA, CDR2 YSYEKL. The CDR3 is made up of 14 amino acids. The CDR3 reads CASSQAVVSGELFF.

The chain carries TRBV6-2 or TRBV6-3 and TRBJ2-4; the D gene TCRdb calls, TRBD1, cannot be checked with no DNA. Germline CDR1 MNHEY, CDR2 SVGEGT. The CDR3 extends over 15 amino acids. The CDR3 sequence is CASSYSTREKNIQYF.

The chain joins TRBV15 to TRBJ2-7; TCRdb gives TRBD2 as the D gene, but with no DNA this cannot be confirmed. Germline CDR1 and CDR2: LNHNV and YYDKDF (reference sequence). CDR3 length: 15 residues. This chain's CDR3 is CATAGGPGVEYEQYF.

The chain joins TRBV24-1 to TRBJ1-2; TCRdb picks TRBD1, but there is no DNA to check that call. Germline lookup yields CDR1 KGHDR and CDR2 SFDVKD. The CDR3 sequence is 13 residues long. CDR3 sequence reads: CATSRGVGGGYTF.

The chain uses TRBV2 and TRBJ2-7. CDR3 length: 12 amino acids. Germline lookup yields CDR1 SNHLY and CDR2 FYNNEI. The CDR3 spells CASIGTDYEQYF.

The gene calls are TRBV5-1 and TRBJ2-1; TCRdb designates TRBD1, a call that cannot be tested without DNA. The CDR3 is 17 amino acids. CDR1 and CDR2 (germline): SGHRS, YFSETQ. The CDR3 here is CASSLGGPGQGYNEQFF.

This chain joins TRBV9 and TRBJ1-2; without DNA, the TCRdb call of TRBD1 cannot be checked. The CDR3 length is 15 residues. Per the germline V gene, CDR1 is SGDLS and CDR2 is YYNGEE. CDR3 residues: CASSAEGARSYGYTF.

This chain connects TRBV12-3 or TRBV12-4 to TRBJ2-7; TCRdb outputs TRBD1, but without DNA this stays unchecked. The CDR3 is 16 residues long. The CDR3 reads CASSLGTPSGTYEQYF.

This chain uses TRBV4-1 with TRBJ2-2; the TRBD2 assignment by TCRdb is unverifiable without DNA. Germline V CDR1 and CDR2: MGHRA, YSYEKL. The CDR3 has 18 residues. The CDR3 loop reads CASSPRLAGGPNTGELFF.

V usage is TRBV7-9 and J usage is TRBJ2-5; there is no DNA to check the TCRdb D call of TRBD1. The CDR3 consists of 14 residues. CDR1 and CDR2 from the germline V gene are SEHNR and FQNEAQ (reference sequence). CDR3: CASSLPGQQETQYF.